Following are 5 T cell receptor beta chains from one sample sequenced in a study of blood T cell repertoires in COVID-19. Assay used: immunoSEQ multiplex PCR; TCRdb lists only in-frame clones, some missing. The sample contains 300,000 or so clones, 70% to 90% of which appear only once. The specimen sequenced was peripheral blood. Receptors originate from a man in his 70s with acute or convalescent COVID-19.

This chain links TRBV10-3 with TRBJ2-5; 7 bases align to TRBD1. The CDR3 runs to 15 residues. The V gene end was trimmed by 2 bases and the J gene end by 3 bases; junction bases not matched to a gene: 6. CDR1 and CDR2 (germline): ENHRY, SYGVKD. CDR3 DNA: TGTGCCATCAGTGAGCCCCAACAGGGGAAAGAGACCCAGTACTTC. Its translation is CAISEPQQGKETQYF.

The chain joins TRBV7-3 to TRBJ2-3; D might be TRBD2 (6 bases). V was pared by 4 bases and J by 5 bases, with 10 bases between. The germline CDR1 and CDR2 sequences are SGHTA and FQGTGA. The CDR3 contains 13 residues. The CDR3 DNA follows: TGTGCCAGCAGCTCGACTAGGGGAGATACGCAGTATTTT. This encodes CASSSTRGDTQYF.

This rearrangement joins TRBV5-1 to TRBJ2-7; D may be TRBD1 (6 bases). Trimming left V 5 bases short and J 0 bases short, with 9 bases between. CDR1 and CDR2 (germline): SGHRS, YFSETQ. The CDR3 sequence is 13 residues long. The CDR3, as DNA: TGCGCCAGCAGTGGGGACAACTCCTACGAGCAGTACTTC. Encoded protein: CASSGDNSYEQYF. The whole variable domain, filled in from reference TRBV5-1 and TRBJ2-7, reads KAGVTQTPRYLIKTRGQQVTLSCSPISGHRSVSWYQQTPGQGLQFLFEYFSETQRNKGNFPGRFSGRQFSNSRSEMNVSTLELGDSALYLCASSGDNSYEQYFGPGTRLTVT.

Only one count was recorded for this clone. The chain links TRBV11-1 to TRBJ2-3; 8 bases align to TRBD1. The germline V gene encodes CDR1 SGHAT and CDR2 FQDESV (reference sequence). This CDR3 contains 16 residues. V shed 1 base, J shed 6 bases, and the junction held 9 bases outside the gene matches. The CDR3 DNA reads as TGTGCCAGCAGCTTAGACTCGCCAGGGGGCGCGGATACGCAGTATTTT. This sequence encodes CASSLDSPGGADTQYF.

The chain is built from TRBV9 and TRBJ2-5, with D unresolved. Trimming pared 0 bases from V and 0 bases from J, leaving 12 bases between. CDR3 length: 16 residues. Germline V gene sequence: CDR1 SGDLS, CDR2 YYNGEE. The CDR3 is CASSVGDSNYQETQYF. Written as DNA, the CDR3 is TGTGCCAGCAGCGTAGGAGACTCGAATTACCAAGAGACCCAGTACTTC.